This T cell receptor beta chain was obtained from a study of T cells after yellow fever vaccination. TCRdb re-called the 5' RACE reads with MiXCR, one entry per CDR3 protein. The sample has 400,000 or so distinct CDR3 sequences; about 9.9% are singletons. From germline, CDR1 is MNHNS and CDR2 SASEGT. Between the trimmed V and J ends, which lost 5 bases and 4 bases, there was a span of 14 bases. This CDR3 is built from 15 residues. This clonotype occurred a few times. The sequencing here drew on PBMCs, taken on the day of the first yellow fever vaccination. The TCR was taken from a man in his late teens or twenties who received the YFV17D yellow fever vaccine. The V gene is TRBV6-1, the J gene TRBJ2-2; a weak D match, TRBD1 (5 bases). CDR3 in DNA: TGTGCCAGCAGTCCCCAGGCAGGGATCACCGGGGAGCTGTTTTTT. Encoded protein: CASSPQAGITGELFF.